This passage covers 24 T cell receptor beta chains from one sample sequenced in a study of blood T cells in healthy people across ages. A second PCR, run for roughly 7 to 12 cycles, used a sample-barcoded 5' primer plus a J-beta primer mix. Each CDR3 protein gets one entry after TCRdb re-called the 5' RACE reads with MiXCR. The sample has 1.8 million or so distinct CDR3 sequences, about two fifths seen once. The sample taken for sequencing was blood. The receptor source for this set is a human donor in good health.

J is TRBJ2-7 and V is TRBV18; the D gene is possibly TRBD1 (7 bases). CDR1 KGHSH and CDR2 LQKENI come from the germline V gene. V dropped 4 bases and J dropped 4 bases, with 17 bases sitting between them. CDR3 size: 15 residues. In nucleotides, the CDR3 is TGTGCCAGCTCACGGACCCGGCAGGGGGGATACGAGCAGTACTTC. It codes for CASSRTRQGGYEQYF.

This clonotype was counted only a few times. The chain carries TRBV4-1 and TRBJ2-4, with D possibly matching TRBD1 (6 bases). Trimming removed 0 bases from V and 13 bases from J, with 19 bases in between. Germline CDR1 and CDR2: MGHRA and YSYEKL. The CDR3 runs to 15 residues. CDR3 sequence (DNA): TGCGCCAGCAGCCAAGACCCCGGACAGCTCGAGGAGCAGTACTTC. It encodes CASSQDPGQLEEQYF.

A few counts support this clonotype. The chain carries TRBV27 and TRBJ1-6; D gene unclear. Deletions cut 3 bases from V and 0 bases from J, with 9 bases between. The CDR3 spans 16 residues. Germline CDR1 is MNHEY and CDR2 is SMNVEV (reference sequence). This chain's CDR3 is CASSFDSSSYNSPLHF. CDR3 nucleotide sequence: TGTGCCAGCAGTTTCGATTCGAGCTCCTATAATTCACCCCTCCACTTT.

The J gene is TRBJ2-1, the V gene TRBV29-1, with D tentatively TRBD1 (6 bases). Per germline, CDR1 SQVTM and CDR2 ANQGSEA. Trimming took 3 bases from V and 7 from J, leaving 13 bases between them. The CDR3 runs 13 residues. CDR3 in amino acids: CSVDTGKSNEQFF. In nucleotides, the CDR3 is TGCAGCGTTGACACAGGGAAATCAAATGAGCAGTTCTTC.

The gene calls are TRBV12-3 or TRBV12-4 and TRBJ2-4; possibly TRBD1 for D (6 bases). V was shortened by 6 bases and J by 13 bases, with 28 bases between the two germline ends. This CDR3 has 16 amino acids. CDR3 bases: TGTGCCAGCAGAACCCTGACGGGACATATCTACAATGAGCAGTACTTC. It translates to CASRTLTGHIYNEQYF.

This clonotype was found a few times. This rearrangement joins TRBV4-3 to TRBJ1-4; maybe TRBD1 (5 bases). V was clipped by 4 bases and J by 5 bases, with 11 bases between them. Looked up from germline, CDR1 is LGHNA and CDR2 is YSLEER. The length of the CDR3 is 14 residues. The CDR3 DNA sequence: TGCGCCAGCAGCCCGACAGAGATAAATGAAAAACTGTTTTTT. The encoded protein is CASSPTEINEKLFF.

The V and J genes are TRBV7-3 and TRBJ2-1, with 10 nucleotides matching TRBD1. Germline-derived CDR1 and CDR2 are SGHTA and FQGTGA. This CDR3 contains 16 residues. J gave up 7 bases and V 1 base, and 7 bases lay outside the gene matches. The CDR3 here is CASSLSVGTGVNEQFF. The CDR3 DNA reads TGTGCCAGCAGCTTAAGCGTCGGGACAGGGGTAAATGAGCAGTTCTTC.

This clonotype occurred a few times. The rearrangement joins TRBV11-2 to TRBJ2-5, with D perhaps being TRBD1 or TRBD2 (5 bases each). V lost 4 bases and J 5 bases, leaving 23 bases between the germline ends. CDR3 length equals 17 residues. Germline-derived CDR1 and CDR2 are SGHAT and FQNNGV. The CDR3 nucleotides are TGTGCCAGCAGCTCTGAATGGGACCTTCAGTCGGGGGAGACCCAGTACTTC. This sequence encodes CASSSEWDLQSGETQYF.

This CDR3 is CSVAIMNTEAFF. CDR3 DNA sequence: TGCAGCGTAGCCATTATGAACACTGAAGCTTTCTTT. The genes are TRBV29-1 and TRBJ1-1; no firm D call. In germline, CDR1 is SQVTM, CDR2 ANQGSEA. The CDR3 has 12 amino acids. Trimming pared 6 bases from V and 0 bases from J, leaving 8 bases between.

The rearrangement joins TRBV24-1 to TRBJ1-1, with D maybe TRBD1 (5 bases). The CDR3 is made up of 15 amino acids. Germline lookup yields CDR1 KGHDR and CDR2 SFDVKD. V was pared by 2 bases and J by 2 bases, with 11 bases between. The CDR3 nucleotides are TGTGCCACCAGTGATTCATTCGGGGCTAACACTGAAGCTTTCTTT. Its protein is CATSDSFGANTEAFF.

A few counts support this clonotype. The chain uses TRBV20-1 and TRBJ2-1, with a possible D match to TRBD1 (6 bases). Germline CDR1 DFQATT, CDR2 SNEGSKA (reference sequence). V lost 0 bases and J 9 bases, leaving 15 bases between the germline ends. The CDR3 contains 14 residues. CDR3 protein: CSARDWQGRREQFF. CDR3 in DNA: TGCAGTGCTAGAGATTGGCAGGGGCGGCGTGAGCAGTTCTTC.

V is TRBV7-2 and J is TRBJ1-6; D call uncertain. The CDR3 sequence is 13 residues long. In germline, CDR1 is SGHTA, CDR2 FQGNSA. V was cut by 5 bases and J by 7 bases, with 9 bases left in between. The CDR3 sequence: CASSLRANSPLHF. As DNA, the CDR3 is TGTGCCAGCAGCCTACGGGCGAATTCACCCCTCCACTTT.

The chain carries TRBV24-1 and TRBJ2-6; D call uncertain. The CDR3 runs 16 residues. V lost 3 bases to trimming and J lost 0 bases, with 8 bases between them. CDR1 is KGHDR, CDR2 SFDVKD, per germline. The CDR3 DNA is TGTGCCACCAGTGATCGACTGGGCTCTGGGGCCAACGTCCTGACTTTC. As protein: CATSDRLGSGANVLTF.

On this clonotype itself: This sequence may be a read error, since a much larger clone differs from it by one base. The chain uses TRBV3-1 and TRBJ2-1, with TRBD2 identical over 8 bases. With 5 bases clipped from V and 6 bases from J, the junction kept 15 bases outside the gene matches. This CDR3 contains 17 residues. The germline V gene encodes CDR1 LGHDT and CDR2 YNNKEL (reference sequence). The CDR3 spells CASSSHGSGGDTNEQFF. In DNA form, the CDR3 reads TGTGCCAGCAGCTCCCATGGGTCCGGGGGGGATACCAATGAGCAGTTCTTC.

The rearrangement joins TRBV20-1 to TRBJ1-1; TRBD1 aligns across 10 bases. CDR1 and CDR2 from the germline V gene are DFQATT and SNEGSKA (reference sequence). The CDR3 loop spans 16 amino acids. The J segment lost 5 bases and the V segment lost 1 base, leaving 10 bases of the junction unmatched. CDR3 DNA sequence: TGCAGTGCTAGAGGGGGACAGGGGACCCTGGCAACTGAAGCTTTCTTT. The encoded protein is CSARGGQGTLATEAFF.

The chain uses TRBV4-3 and TRBJ2-1; no definite D call. The CDR3 has 13 amino acids. Per the germline V gene, CDR1 is LGHNA and CDR2 is YSLEER. Trimming left V 3 bases short and J 12 bases short, with 15 bases between. In nucleotides, the CDR3 is TGCGCCAGCAGCCACGGGCTCGATAGGGCGCAGTTCTTC. Translating it yields CASSHGLDRAQFF.

V and J are TRBV13 and TRBJ2-7; D remains ambiguous. The CDR3 spans 14 residues. Trimming pared 5 bases from V and 1 base from J, leaving 12 bases between. Germline-derived CDR1 and CDR2 are PRHDT and FYEKMQ (reference sequence). CDR3 amino acids: CASSPHLRSYEQYF. For the CDR3, the DNA is TGTGCCAGCAGCCCCCATTTAAGGTCCTACGAGCAGTACTTC.

The chain combines TRBV20-1 with TRBJ1-1; unclear D gene. The CDR3 contains 18 residues. Germline lookup yields CDR1 DFQATT and CDR2 SNEGSKA (reference sequence). Trimming removed 0 bases from V and 0 bases from J, with 20 bases in between. The CDR3: CSARDPGDTRVMNTEAFF. The CDR3 DNA reads as TGCAGTGCTAGAGATCCCGGGGATACCCGCGTCATGAACACTGAAGCTTTCTTT.

This clonotype was recorded many times. CDR3 DNA: TGTGCCAGCAGTTTAACAGGGGGCCGATACGAGCAGTACTTC. Protein: CASSLTGGRYEQYF. V is TRBV28 and J is TRBJ2-7, with 9 bases lining up with TRBD1. Germline loops: CDR1 MDHEN, CDR2 SYDVKM. The CDR3 is 14 residues long. V was clipped by 2 bases and J by 4 bases; unmatched bases: 3.

A word on this clonotype: An end of the junction differs from the germline gene, which may be a read error. J is TRBJ2-3 and V is TRBV7-7, with D possibly being TRBD1 (5 bases). CDR3 length: 15 residues. Per the germline V gene, CDR1 is SSHAT and CDR2 is FNYEAQ (reference sequence). The CDR3 spells CASSLGVGYADTQYF. In DNA, the CDR3 is TGTGCTAGCAGCTTAGGGGTAGGGTATGCAGATACGCAGTATTTT. The complete variable domain, with remaining parts taken from reference TRBV7-7 and TRBJ2-3, reads GAGVSQSPRYKVTKRGQDVTLRCDPISSHATLYWYQQALGQGPEFLTYFNYEAQPDKSGLPSDRFSAERPEGSISTLTIQRTEQRDSAMYRCASSLGVGYADTQYFGPGTRLTVL.

This clonotype occurred a few times. The chain is built from TRBV7-6 and TRBJ2-1; no firm D call. The CDR3 runs to 12 residues. Per germline, CDR1 SGHVS and CDR2 FNYEAQ. Trimming stripped 0 bases from V and 10 bases from J, with 7 bases between. The DNA for the CDR3 is TGTGCCAGCAGCTTAGCGATGGGGGAGCAGTTCTTC. Its protein product is CASSLAMGEQFF.

Comment on this clonotype: One junction end disagrees with the germline gene, perhaps due to a read error. The chain has TRBV7-2 and TRBJ1-4; D gene uncertain. Germline CDR1 is SGHTA and CDR2 is FQGNSA. This CDR3 has 16 amino acids. The CDR3 here is CASSFGRLATNEKRFF. In DNA form, the CDR3 reads TGTGCCAGCAGCTTCGGCAGGCTTGCAACTAATGAAAAACGGTTTTTT.

As concerns this clonotype: At one boundary the junction diverges from the germline segment, which might be a read error. This chain connects TRBV7-2 to TRBJ2-3, with D possibly matching TRBD1 (5 bases). In germline, CDR1 is SGHTA, CDR2 FQGNSA. The CDR3 extends over 16 amino acids. The CDR3 DNA reads TGTGCCGGCAGCTTAGAATTGGGGCGGAGCACAGATACGCAGTATTTT. This sequence encodes CAGSLELGRSTDTQYF. The full variable domain, in which reference TRBV7-2 and TRBJ2-3 provide the parts outside the CDR3, is GAGVSQSPSNKVTEKGKDVELRCDPISGHTALYWYRQSLGQGLEFLIYFQGNSAPDKSGLPSDRFSAERTGGSVSTLTIQRTQQEDSAVYLCAGSLELGRSTDTQYFGPGTRLTVL.

This rearrangement joins TRBV7-9 to TRBJ2-7; 10 bases are shared with TRBD2. The CDR3 totals 15 residues. The trim removed 5 bases at V and 6 bases at J, leaving 10 bases unmatched. Germline lookup yields CDR1 SEHNR and CDR2 FQNEAQ (reference sequence). CDR3 protein: CASSLQSGGALEQYF. The CDR3 DNA reads as TGTGCCAGCAGCCTTCAAAGCGGGGGGGCCCTCGAGCAGTACTTC.